A selection of T cell receptor beta chains follows, all from one sample in a study of T cells in Graves' hyperthyroidism and ophthalmopathy. TCRdb recomputed calls from the multiplex PCR reads with MiXCR, one row per CDR3 protein. The data show around 300,000 distinct CDR3 sequences, approximately 20% seen once. The specimen was blood. These receptors all come from a man aged 25 to 40 with Graves' ophthalmopathy. Each CDR3 is given with its conserved first and last residue. D genes are given only for firm matches. For some rows the clone size is stated as once, few or many, or as a class when expanded; others skip it.

abundance	v_gene	j_gene	d_gene	CDR3aa	CDR3nt
many	TRBV7-3	TRBJ2-2	.	CASSPTFGVRELFF	TGTGCCAGCAGCCCCACTTTCGGGGTCCGGGAGCTGTTTTTT
.	TRBV24-1	TRBJ2-1	.	CATSDYGNNEQFF	TGTGCCACCAGTGACTACGGTAACAATGAGCAGTTCTTC
.	TRBV27	TRBJ1-6	.	CASSSGLYNSPLHF	TGTGCCAGCAGTTCCGGTCTGTATAATTCACCCCTCCACTTT
.	TRBV12-3/TRBV12-4	TRBJ2-7	.	CASTNTHQTYEQYF	TGTGCCAGCACTAATACCCACCAGACCTACGAGCAGTACTTC
few	TRBV18	TRBJ2-2	.	CASSPQLGTGELFF	TGTGCCAGCTCACCTCAACTAGGAACCGGGGAGCTGTTTTTT
.	TRBV7-2	TRBJ2-3	TRBD2	CASSSFWTGTSGRADTQYF	TGTGCCAGCAGCTCATTTTGGACCGGGACTAGCGGGAGGGCAGATACGCAGTATTTT
.	TRBV10-3	TRBJ2-2	TRBD1	CAISERTGGTGELFF	TGTGCCATCAGTGAGCGGACAGGGGGCACCGGGGAGCTGTTTTTT
many	TRBV20-1	TRBJ2-7	TRBD1	CSAAGQGAYEQYF	TGCAGTGCAGCGGGACAGGGGGCCTACGAGCAGTACTTC
.	TRBV28	TRBJ2-3	TRBD2	CASSLTLAGGDTDTQYF	TGTGCCAGCAGTTTGACACTAGCGGGCGGGGACACAGATACGCAGTATTTT
few	TRBV5-6	TRBJ1-4	TRBD1	CASSFRDRSEKLFF	TGTGCCAGCAGCTTTCGGGACAGGTCTGAAAAACTGTTTTTT
many	TRBV5-5	TRBJ2-1	.	CASSLKRSEDNEQFF	TGTGCCAGCAGCTTGAAGAGGTCGGAGGACAATGAGCAGTTCTTC
many	TRBV13	TRBJ2-3	.	CASSSAAGPRGDTQYF	TGTGCCAGCAGCTCGGCGGCAGGGCCTAGGGGAGATACGCAGTATTTT
many	TRBV3-1	TRBJ2-6	.	CASSQAGTGANVLTF	TGTGCCAGCAGCCAAGCGGGAACTGGGGCCAACGTCCTGACTTTC
few	TRBV28	TRBJ2-7	TRBD2	CATSGLAGPFSYEQYF	TGTGCCACTTCCGGACTAGCGGGACCTTTCTCCTACGAGCAGTACTTC
few	TRBV25-1	TRBJ1-1	.	CASSWGNTEAFF	TGTGCCAGCAGTTGGGGGAACACTGAAGCTTTCTTT
many	TRBV2	TRBJ2-5	TRBD1	CASGGTGLQETQYF	TGTGCCAGCGGGGGGACAGGGCTCCAAGAGACCCAGTACTTC
.	TRBV30	TRBJ1-2	TRBD1	CAWSLQTGGGYTF	TGTGCCTGGAGTCTCCAGACAGGGGGCGGCTACACCTTC
few	TRBV7-3	TRBJ2-5	.	CASSFDRRETQYF	TGTGCCAGCAGCTTTGATCGCCGTGAGACCCAGTACTTC
few	TRBV6-2/TRBV6-3	TRBJ2-1	TRBD2	CASSAPGLAGELESYNEQFF	TGTGCCAGCAGTGCCCCGGGACTAGCGGGAGAGCTGGAATCCTACAATGAGCAGTTCTTC
many	TRBV28	TRBJ2-7	TRBD2	CASSPGGVIKSGDEQYF	TGTGCCAGCAGCCCGGGAGGGGTAATTAAGTCTGGGGACGAGCAGTACTTC
.	TRBV7-6	TRBJ2-2	TRBD2	CASSKGLVTGELFF	TGTGCCAGCAGCAAGGGACTAGTGACCGGGGAGCTGTTTTTT
many	TRBV20-1	TRBJ2-3	.	CSASGSGSTDTQYF	TGCAGTGCTAGTGGTAGCGGAAGCACAGATACGCAGTATTTT
.	TRBV9	TRBJ1-5	.	CASRPGLTNDQPQHF	TGTGCCAGCAGACCCGGACTAACAAACGATCAGCCCCAGCATTTT
.	TRBV24-1	TRBJ2-1	.	CASSPYRTTAYEFF	TGTGCCAGCAGTCCTTATCGGACTACCGCTTATGAGTTCTTC
few	TRBV6-1	TRBJ1-5	TRBD1	CASSTGGEGQPQHF	TGTGCCAGCAGCACAGGGGGCGAAGGACAGCCCCAGCATTTT
.	TRBV12-3/TRBV12-4	TRBJ1-1	.	CASSRQVAGTEAFF	TGTGCCAGCAGTCGACAGGTCGCGGGCACTGAAGCTTTCTTT
many	TRBV28	TRBJ1-1	TRBD1	CASRSGTGGTEAFF	TGTGCCAGCAGATCAGGGACAGGGGGCACTGAAGCTTTCTTT
few	TRBV7-2	TRBJ1-2	TRBD1	CASSKEGTGKTDGYTF	TGTGCCAGCAGTAAGGAGGGGACAGGGAAGACCGACGGCTACACCTTC
few	TRBV11-3	TRBJ2-7	.	CASSGLASYEQYF	TGTGCCAGCAGTGGGCTAGCTTCCTACGAGCAGTACTTC
many	TRBV20-1	TRBJ1-1	.	CSARGTGSTEAFF	TGCAGTGCTAGAGGTACAGGAAGCACTGAAGCTTTCTTT
.	TRBV7-9	TRBJ2-2	.	CASSSHGELFF	TGTGCCAGCAGCTCCCACGGGGAGCTGTTTTTT
many	TRBV11-2	TRBJ1-3	.	CASSSSIRFSGNTIYF	TGTGCCAGCAGCAGCTCGATACGGTTCTCTGGAAACACCATATATTTT
few	TRBV5-1	TRBJ2-3	.	CASSSGQWGASTDTQYF	TGCGCCAGCAGCTCCGGCCAGTGGGGGGCTAGCACAGATACGCAGTATTTT
many	TRBV5-1	TRBJ1-1	.	CASSLSDAGLNTEAFF	TGCGCCAGCAGCTTGTCTGATGCAGGGTTGAACACTGAAGCTTTCTTT
.	TRBV28	TRBJ2-7	TRBD1	CASSLNGPTGLNPYEQYF	TGTGCCAGCAGTTTAAACGGCCCGACAGGGTTGAACCCCTACGAGCAGTACTTC
few	TRBV6-1	TRBJ2-1	TRBD2	CASRTSGTPTHNEQFF	TGTGCCAGCAGGACTAGCGGGACGCCCACCCACAATGAGCAGTTCTTC
.	TRBV7-9	TRBJ2-6	.	CASSFSNSGANVLTF	TGTGCCAGCAGCTTTTCTAACTCTGGGGCCAACGTCCTGACTTTC
.	TRBV7-2	TRBJ2-7	TRBD2	CASSFAGTSGSYEQYF	TGTGCCAGCAGCTTCGCCGGGACTAGCGGGAGTTACGAGCAGTACTTC
.	TRBV19	TRBJ1-1	.	CASRLGRGDLTEAFF	TGTGCCAGTAGGCTAGGAAGGGGGGACCTCACTGAAGCTTTCTTT
few	TRBV27	TRBJ1-2	.	CASSGGGRGSGYTF	TGTGCCAGCAGCGGAGGGGGTCGAGGTTCTGGCTACACCTTC
few	TRBV28	TRBJ2-5	.	CASTIPGALGTETQYF	TGTGCCAGCACCATCCCCGGGGCCTTGGGGACAGAGACCCAGTACTTC
.	TRBV7-3	TRBJ2-1	.	CASSLGGPGEQFF	TGTGCCAGCAGCTTAGGAGGGCCCGGTGAGCAGTTCTTC
.	TRBV14	TRBJ1-3	.	CASRQQGSYTIYF	TGTGCCAGCAGGCAACAGGGATCCTACACCATATATTTT
.	TRBV29-1	TRBJ2-3	.	CSVLPGQDTQYF	TGCAGCGTTTTGCCGGGGCAAGATACGCAGTATTTT